The clone carrying this T cell receptor beta chain has a single count. Original data processing: Reference gene primer amplification gave nucleated cell count estimates. The method was immunoSEQ multiplex PCR; TCRdb's version includes in-frame clones alone and lacks a portion of them. D and trimming were read from the DNA, whereas the V and J calls and clone size are those reported in that table. The data show approximately 100,000 clones, with 90% seen just once and 1% to 1.4% held by the top ten. Losses at the gene ends were 10 bases for V and 9 bases for J; bases not matched to a gene: 9. The germline V gene encodes CDR1 SNHLY and CDR2 FYNNEI. The CDR3 has 14 amino acids. The sample comes from a study of blood T cell repertoires in COVID-19. Background on the study: Sites in the United States, Italy and Spain provided acute and convalescent COVID-19 samples. PBMCs, B-cell-depleted T cells, or T cells provided the cDNA or gDNA that made up the material.

The receptor's source is a human donor in a cohort sampled during active COVID-19. The rearrangement joins TRBV2 to TRBJ2-1; 13 nucleotides agree with TRBD2. The specimen sequenced was peripheral blood. The CDR3 DNA follows: TGTGCCACCAAGGGACTAGCGGGACCTGGTGAGCAGTTCTTC. Residues: CATKGLAGPGEQFF.